This T cell receptor (beta chain) was recovered during a study of OX40 agonist ivuxolimab in advanced cancers. Across the study: Patients' therapy was ivuxolimab, an antibody that acts as an agonist of OX40 (CD134). Patients in dose escalation had liver, melanoma, kidney or head and neck cancers. Partial response was recorded in three patients: one hepatocellular carcinoma and two cutaneous melanoma cases. Study results and caveats: The 0.1-3.0 mg/kg partial responders had among the lowest clonal expansion.

The CDR3 is 17 amino acids. In germline, CDR1 is SGHDT, CDR2 YYEEEE. V shed 4 bases and J 0 bases; nucleotides not matched to a gene: 6. Notes on this clone: Its antigen is unidentified.

Data came from immunoSEQ multiplex PCR; TCRdb stores just in-frame clones and leaves some out. The sample holds over 65,000 clones, around 79% seen once. The rearrangement joins TRBV5-6 to TRBJ2-2; TRBD2 matches at 10 bases. The sequence derives from an adult with an advanced solid tumor such as melanoma, head and neck, liver or kidney cancer. Sequencing was performed on CD4+ or CD8+ T cells sorted from blood, taken in a trial of the OX40 agonist ivuxolimab. CDR3: CASSMVGLAANTGELFF. The CDR3 nucleotides are TGTGCCAGCAGCATGGTAGGACTAGCGGCGAACACCGGGGAGCTGTTTTTT.